The 23 T cell receptor beta chains below were found in one sample sequenced in a study of cytomegalovirus exposure and HLA in healthy donors (dated by TCRdb to the late 2010s). Library construction relied on the immunoSEQ multiplex PCR assay. The multiplex PCR relied on a mix of 60 forward primers for TCR Vbeta segments and 13 reverse primers for TCR Jbeta segments. Drawn from immuneACCESS, this table holds only the in-frame rearrangements with V and J called that TCRdb kept. Clones are partly lost; checked studies trace under half to an unresolved V gene and leave the rest unexplained. This sample gives tens of thousands of clones in total; roughly 84% of them show up just once. Approximately 3% of the sample goes to the ten largest clones. Specimen: PBMCs. The source is a woman aged 18-35 years in good health and CMV-seronegative.

The chain combines TRBV27 with TRBJ2-2; 7 nucleotides agree with TRBD2. The CDR3 has 14 amino acids. Germline V gene sequence: CDR1 MNHEY, CDR2 SMNVEV (reference sequence). V was pared by 4 bases and J by 3 bases, with 2 bases of the junction left unmatched. In DNA form, the CDR3 reads TGTGCCAGCAGTTCGGGACTACACACCGGGGAGCTGTTTTTT. It translates to CASSSGLHTGELFF.

V usage is TRBV9 and J usage is TRBJ1-3, with D tentatively TRBD1 (5 bases). This CDR3 is 16 amino acids long. Germline CDR1 and CDR2: SGDLS and YYNGEE. The V end was cut by 3 bases, the J end by 2 bases, with 15 bases between. Written as DNA, the CDR3 is TGTGCCAGCAGCGCCCACCCAGGGACTGCTGGAAACACCATATATTTT. Its protein product is CASSAHPGTAGNTIYF.

The sample holds one count of this clone. J is TRBJ2-1 and V is TRBV29-1, with 11 bases identical to TRBD1. With 3 bases clipped from V and 8 bases from J, the junction kept 0 bases outside the gene matches. The CDR3 is 12 residues long. The germline V gene has CDR1 SQVTM and CDR2 ANQGSEA. The CDR3 here is CSVEGQGDEQFF. CDR3 nucleotides: TGCAGCGTTGAGGGACAGGGGGATGAGCAGTTCTTC.

CDR3 bases: TGTGCCAGCAGTTTTTTAGCGGGGGACACCGGGGAGCTGTTTTTT. It codes for CASSFLAGDTGELFF. This chain connects TRBV6-4 to TRBJ2-2, with 9 nucleotides matching TRBD2. The V segment lost 5 bases and the J segment 3 bases; nucleotides outside the gene matches: 4. The CDR3 contains 15 residues. Germline loops: CDR1 MRHNA, CDR2 SNTAGT.

The chain employs TRBV29-1 and TRBJ2-7; TRBD1 matches at 7 bases. Per germline, CDR1 SQVTM and CDR2 ANQGSEA. CDR3 length: 13 amino acids. V was pared by 5 bases and J by 0 bases, with 4 bases of the junction left unmatched. CDR3 nucleotides: TGCAGCGTTCGAAGACAGGGCTCCTACGAGCAGTACTTC. Its translation is CSVRRQGSYEQYF.

The V call is TRBV2, the J call TRBJ2-6; TRBD1 agrees at 9 bases. With 6 bases clipped from V and 0 bases from J, the junction kept 9 bases outside the gene matches. The CDR3 extends over 18 amino acids. Germline assignment: CDR1 SNHLY and CDR2 FYNNEI. The CDR3 region has the DNA TGTGCCAGCAGATTGGGACAGGGAAAAAGCTCTGGGGCCAACGTCCTGACTTTC. This translates into CASRLGQGKSSGANVLTF.

The CDR3 DNA sequence: TGTGCCAGCGCCCTCCTAGCGGGGCCCTACGAGCAGTACTTC. Protein: CASALLAGPYEQYF. The chain couples TRBV6-5 to TRBJ2-7, with TRBD2 matching over 9 bases. This CDR3 comprises 14 residues. Germline CDR1 and CDR2: MNHEY and SVGAGI. The V and J ends lost 8 bases and 2 bases, in that order; junction bases with no gene match: 7.

This chain uses TRBV5-1 with TRBJ2-3, with D tentatively TRBD1 (5 bases). The CDR3 extends over 15 amino acids. Per the germline V gene, CDR1 is SGHRS and CDR2 is YFSETQ. V was pared by 0 bases and J by 0 bases, with 8 bases between. The CDR3 bases are TGCGCCAGCAGCTTGGGACAGACTAGCACAGATACGCAGTATTTT. It translates to CASSLGQTSTDTQYF.

The V call is TRBV11-3, the J call TRBJ2-3; no clear D. From germline, CDR1 is SGHNT and CDR2 YENEEA. The ends were cut back, 1 base at V and 2 bases at J, with 7 bases in the middle. CDR3 length equals 14 residues. The CDR3 coding sequence is TGTGCCAGCAGCTTAGGTCAGGCCACAGATACGCAGTATTTT. This codes for CASSLGQATDTQYF.

In DNA form, the CDR3 reads TGTGCCAGCAGCGTCGTCGGGGACGAGCAGTACTTC. This translates into CASSVVGDEQYF. This sequence joins TRBV11-3 and TRBJ2-7; a weak D match, TRBD2 (5 bases). The V gene lost 5 bases and the J gene lost 5 bases, with 10 bases spanning the gap. The length of the CDR3 is 12 residues. CDR1 SGHNT and CDR2 YENEEA come from the germline V gene. Filled out from reference TRBV11-3 and TRBJ2-7, the complete variable domain reads EAGVVQSPRYKIIEKKQPVAFWCNPISGHNTLYWYLQNLGQGPELLIRYENEEAVDDSQLPKDRFSAERLKGVDSTLKIQPAELGDSAVYLCASSVVGDEQYFGPGTRLTVT.

This clone was observed a few times. The chain has TRBV30 and TRBJ2-7; D is uncertain. The CDR3 has 11 residues. The germline CDR1 and CDR2 sequences are GTSNPN and SVGIG (reference sequence). Trimming removed 2 bases at V and 4 bases at J, with 6 bases between. The CDR3 here is CAWSHTYEQYF. CDR3 bases: TGTGCCTGGAGTCATACTTACGAGCAGTACTTC.

The J gene is TRBJ1-4, the V gene TRBV5-1; 7 nucleotides agree with TRBD1. CDR3 length: 14 residues. Trimming cost V 4 bases and J 4 bases; bases outside gene matches: 4. CDR1 is SGHRS, CDR2 YFSETQ, per germline. In nucleotides, the CDR3 is TGCGCCAGCAGCCGGGACAGTGATAATGAAAAACTGTTTTTT. Translating it yields CASSRDSDNEKLFF.

This chain links TRBV7-8 with TRBJ2-2, with 7 bases lining up with TRBD2. CDR1 is SGHVS, CDR2 FQNEAQ, per germline. This CDR3 has 18 amino acids. Trimming at V came to 7 bases and at J to 2 bases, leaving 16 bases not matched to a gene. As DNA, the CDR3 is TGTGCCAGCACCTTGGGGGGGAGCCCCGTACGAAACACCGGGGAGCTGTTTTTT. As protein: CASTLGGSPVRNTGELFF.

This chain connects TRBV21-1 to TRBJ1-2. TRBV21-1 is annotated as a pseudogene. The CDR3 is 13 amino acids. CDR3: CASSNARSYGYTF. The CDR3 DNA reads TGTGCCAGCAGCAACGCACGGTCCTATGGCTACACCTTC.

The gene calls are TRBV19 and TRBJ2-1; tentatively, D is TRBD1 (5 bases). CDR1 is LNHDA, CDR2 SQIVND, per germline (reference sequence). V was clipped by 5 bases and J by 7 bases, with 21 bases between them. This CDR3 contains 16 residues. The CDR3 region is CASSVLTLGQWNEQFF. CDR3 DNA sequence: TGTGCCAGTAGTGTGCTTACTTTGGGGCAATGGAATGAGCAGTTCTTC.

V gene TRBV27 combines with J gene TRBJ1-6; D may be TRBD1 (6 bases). This CDR3 comprises 15 residues. V was clipped by 5 bases and J by 8 bases, with 16 bases between them. Looked up from germline, CDR1 is MNHEY and CDR2 is SMNVEV (reference sequence). CDR3 in amino acids: CASSPSAGGYSPLHF. The CDR3 DNA reads as TGTGCCAGCAGTCCCTCGGCGGGGGGCTATTCACCCCTCCACTTT.

The rearrangement links TRBV9 to TRBJ2-3; 10 bases are shared with TRBD2. Germline CDR1 reads SGDLS; CDR2 reads YYNGEE. J lost 6 bases, V lost 4 bases, and 11 bases had no gene match. The CDR3 sequence is 16 residues long. The CDR3 sequence is CASSPSGTSDPDTQYF. The DNA for the CDR3 is TGTGCCAGCAGCCCCTCCGGGACTAGCGATCCCGATACGCAGTATTTT.

The rearrangement joins TRBV28 to TRBJ1-5; possible D gene TRBD1, 5 bases. From germline, CDR1 is MDHEN and CDR2 SYDVKM. CDR3 length: 15 residues. Trimming stripped 3 bases from V and 0 bases from J, with 9 bases between. For the CDR3, the DNA is TGTGCCAGCAGTTTTGGGGGGGATAGCAATCAGCCCCAGCATTTT. It translates to CASSFGGDSNQPQHF.

The chain has TRBV4-2 and TRBJ1-4, with TRBD1 matching 7 bases. The CDR3 totals 15 residues. The germline gives CDR1 LGHNA, CDR2 YNFKEQ. V dropped 3 bases and J dropped 7; count of bases not matched to a gene: 8. The CDR3 coding sequence is TGTGCCAGCAGCCAGGGCACAGGGGTAACTGAAAAACTGTTTTTT. Its translation is CASSQGTGVTEKLFF.

The chain has TRBV28 and TRBJ2-7, with 10 bases identical to TRBD1. The CDR3 is 15 amino acids. From germline, CDR1 is MDHEN and CDR2 SYDVKM. Trimming took 7 bases from V and 5 from J; bases not matched to a gene: 11. The CDR3 here is CASIKGQGTFHEQYF. CDR3 in DNA: TGTGCCAGCATTAAGGGACAGGGGACGTTCCACGAGCAGTACTTC.

A few counts support this clone. The rearrangement links TRBV25-1 to TRBJ1-3; perhaps TRBD1 as D (5 bases). CDR1 is MGHDK, CDR2 SYGVNS, per germline. The CDR3 is 14 amino acids. V was shortened by 2 bases and J by 7 bases, with 12 bases between the two germline ends. The CDR3 loop reads CASSEVPGRNTIYF. The CDR3 nucleotides read TGTGCCAGCAGTGAAGTACCAGGGAGGAACACCATATATTTT. The full variable domain, its missing parts supplied by reference TRBV25-1 and TRBJ1-3, is EADIYQTPRYLVIGTGKKITLECSQTMGHDKMYWYQQDPGMELHLIHYSYGVNSTEKGDLSSESTVSRIRTEHFPLTLESARPSHTSQYLCASSEVPGRNTIYFGEGSWLTVV.

This clone was recorded only once. J is TRBJ1-2 and V is TRBV5-4; D is perhaps TRBD1 (5 bases). This CDR3 region has 12 residues. Trimming cost V 4 bases and J 5 bases, with 9 bases left between them. Germline V lookup: CDR1 SGHNT, CDR2 YYREEE (reference sequence). In nucleotides, the CDR3 is TGTGCCAGCAGCCCGCCAGGGTATGGCTACACCTTC. Its protein is CASSPPGYGYTF.

The chain employs TRBV4-1 and TRBJ2-1, with 15 bases identical to TRBD2. With 4 bases clipped from V and 0 bases from J, the junction kept 4 bases outside the gene matches. CDR3 length: 18 residues. Germline assignment: CDR1 MGHRA and CDR2 YSYEKL. The chain's CDR3 is CASSPRTSGGDSYNEQFF. CDR3 coding DNA: TGCGCCAGCAGCCCCCGGACTAGCGGGGGGGACTCCTACAATGAGCAGTTCTTC.